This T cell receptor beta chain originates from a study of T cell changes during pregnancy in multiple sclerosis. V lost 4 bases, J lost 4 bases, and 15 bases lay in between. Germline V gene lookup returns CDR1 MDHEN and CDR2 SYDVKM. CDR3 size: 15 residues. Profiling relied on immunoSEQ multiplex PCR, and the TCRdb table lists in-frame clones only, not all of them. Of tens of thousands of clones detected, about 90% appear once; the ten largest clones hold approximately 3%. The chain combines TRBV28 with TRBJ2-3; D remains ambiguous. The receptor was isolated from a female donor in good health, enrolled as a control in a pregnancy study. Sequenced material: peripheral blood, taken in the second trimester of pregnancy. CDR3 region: CASSSSGLPPDTQYF. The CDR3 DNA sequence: TGTGCCAGCAGTTCTTCCGGGTTACCCCCAGATACGCAGTATTTT.